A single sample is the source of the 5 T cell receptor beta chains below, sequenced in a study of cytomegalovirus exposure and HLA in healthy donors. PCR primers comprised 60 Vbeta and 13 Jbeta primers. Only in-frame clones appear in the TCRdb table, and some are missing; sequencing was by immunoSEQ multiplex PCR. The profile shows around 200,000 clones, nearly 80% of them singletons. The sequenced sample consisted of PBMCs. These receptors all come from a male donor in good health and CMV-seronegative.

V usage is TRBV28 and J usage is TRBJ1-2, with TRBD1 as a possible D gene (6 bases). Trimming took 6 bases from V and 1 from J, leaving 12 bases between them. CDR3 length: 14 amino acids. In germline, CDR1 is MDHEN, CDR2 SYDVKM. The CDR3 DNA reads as TGTGCCAGCAGCCAGGGGTCGGGTAACTATGGCTACACCTTC. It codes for CASSQGSGNYGYTF.

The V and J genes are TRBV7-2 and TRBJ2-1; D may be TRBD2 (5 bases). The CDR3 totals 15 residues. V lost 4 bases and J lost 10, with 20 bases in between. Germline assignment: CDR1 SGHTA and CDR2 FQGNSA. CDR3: CASSYPRGSSLEQFF. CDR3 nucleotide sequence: TGTGCCAGCAGCTACCCCCGGGGTAGCAGTCTAGAGCAGTTCTTC.

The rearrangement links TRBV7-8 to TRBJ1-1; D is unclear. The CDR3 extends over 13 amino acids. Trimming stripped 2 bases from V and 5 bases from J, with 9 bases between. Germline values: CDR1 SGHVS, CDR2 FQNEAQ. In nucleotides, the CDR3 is TGTGCCAGCAGCTTACTTCGGGAGACTGAAGCTTTCTTT. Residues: CASSLLRETEAFF. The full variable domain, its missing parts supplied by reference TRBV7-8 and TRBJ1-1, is GAGVSQSPRYKVAKRGQDVALRCDPISGHVSLFWYQQALGQGPEFLTYFQNEAQLDKSGLPSDRFFAERPEGSVSTLKIQRTQQEDSAVYLCASSLLRETEAFFGQGTRLTVV.

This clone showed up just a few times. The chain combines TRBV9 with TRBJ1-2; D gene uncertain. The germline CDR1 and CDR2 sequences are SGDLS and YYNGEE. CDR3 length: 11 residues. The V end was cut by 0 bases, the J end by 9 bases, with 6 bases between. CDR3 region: CASSVGASYTF. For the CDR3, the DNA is TGTGCCAGCAGCGTAGGAGCTAGCTACACCTTC.

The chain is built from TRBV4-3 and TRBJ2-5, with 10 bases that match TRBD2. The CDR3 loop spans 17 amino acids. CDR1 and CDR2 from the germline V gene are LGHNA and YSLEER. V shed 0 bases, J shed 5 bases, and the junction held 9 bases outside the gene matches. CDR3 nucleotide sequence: TGCGCCAGCAGCCAAGATAATAGCGGGGGGCCTGAGGAGACCCAGTACTTC. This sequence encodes CASSQDNSGGPEETQYF.